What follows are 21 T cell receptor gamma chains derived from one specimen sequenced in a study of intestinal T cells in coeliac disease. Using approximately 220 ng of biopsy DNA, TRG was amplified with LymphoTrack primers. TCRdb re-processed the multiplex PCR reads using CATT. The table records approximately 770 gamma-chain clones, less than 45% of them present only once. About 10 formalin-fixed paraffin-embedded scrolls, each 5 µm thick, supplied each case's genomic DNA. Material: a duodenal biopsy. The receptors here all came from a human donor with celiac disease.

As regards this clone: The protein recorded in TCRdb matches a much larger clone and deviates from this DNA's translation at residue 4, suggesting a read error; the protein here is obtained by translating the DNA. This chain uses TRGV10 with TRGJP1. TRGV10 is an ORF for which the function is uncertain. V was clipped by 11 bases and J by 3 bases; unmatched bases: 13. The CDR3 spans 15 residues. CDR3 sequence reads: CAARGPNPTGWFKIF. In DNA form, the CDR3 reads TGTGCTGCGCGTGGCCCAAATCCCACTGGTTGGTTCAAGATATTT.

CDR3 in amino acids: CAAWDQSWFKIF. CDR3 DNA sequence: TGTGCTGCGTGGGATCAAAGTTGGTTCAAGATATTT. The J gene is TRGJP1, the V gene TRGV10. TRGV10 is assigned to the ORF class and has an uncertain function. The CDR3 consists of 12 residues. V shed 8 bases and J 9 bases; nucleotides not matched to a gene: 7.

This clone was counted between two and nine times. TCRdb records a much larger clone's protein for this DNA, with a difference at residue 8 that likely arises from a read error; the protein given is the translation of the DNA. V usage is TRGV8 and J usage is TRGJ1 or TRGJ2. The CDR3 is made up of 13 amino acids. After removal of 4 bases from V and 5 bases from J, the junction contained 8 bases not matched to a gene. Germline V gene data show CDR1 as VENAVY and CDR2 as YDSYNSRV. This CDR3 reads CATWEEDHYKKLF. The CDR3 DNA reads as TGTGCCACCTGGGAGGAGGATCATTATAAGAAACTCTTT.

The CDR3 DNA is TGTGCCACCTGGGACGGGCTTCCCCCCACCCGGGTTAGGGGTGATTGGATCAAGACGTTT. Translated: CATWDGLPPTRVRGDWIKTF. This chain joins TRGV4 and TRGJP2. The V and J ends lost 4 bases and 6 bases, in that order; junction bases with no gene match: 26. This CDR3 is built from 20 residues. Germline V CDR1 and CDR2: EGSTGY, YDSYTSSV.

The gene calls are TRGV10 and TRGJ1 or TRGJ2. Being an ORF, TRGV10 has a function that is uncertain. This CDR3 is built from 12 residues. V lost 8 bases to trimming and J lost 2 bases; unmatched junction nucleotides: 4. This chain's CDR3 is CAAWGHYYKKLF. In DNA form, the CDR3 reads TGTGCTGCGTGGGGCCATTATTATAAGAAACTCTTT.

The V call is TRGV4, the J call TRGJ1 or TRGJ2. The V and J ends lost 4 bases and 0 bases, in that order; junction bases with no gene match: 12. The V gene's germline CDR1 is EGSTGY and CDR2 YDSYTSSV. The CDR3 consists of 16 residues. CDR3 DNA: TGTGCCACCTGGGACGGACCTAACTTGAATTATTATAAGAAACTCTTT. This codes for CATWDGPNLNYYKKLF.

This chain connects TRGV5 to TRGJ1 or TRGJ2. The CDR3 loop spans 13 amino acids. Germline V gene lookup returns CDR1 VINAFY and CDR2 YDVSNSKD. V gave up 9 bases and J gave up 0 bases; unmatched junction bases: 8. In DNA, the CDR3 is TGTGCCACCGTGGGACAGAATTATTATAAGAAACTCTTT. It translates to CATVGQNYYKKLF.

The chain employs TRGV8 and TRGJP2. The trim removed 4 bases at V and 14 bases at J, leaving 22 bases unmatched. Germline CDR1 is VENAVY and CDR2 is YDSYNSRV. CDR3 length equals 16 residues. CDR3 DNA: TGTGCCACCTGGGAACGATATAGTAGTTGGATTGGAATCAAGACGTTT. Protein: CATWERYSSWIGIKTF.

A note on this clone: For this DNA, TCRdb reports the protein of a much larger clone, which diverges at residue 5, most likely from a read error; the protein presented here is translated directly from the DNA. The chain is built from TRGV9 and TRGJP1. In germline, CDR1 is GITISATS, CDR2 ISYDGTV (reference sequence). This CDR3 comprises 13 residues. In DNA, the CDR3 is TGTGCCTTGTGGGGGGTGGCTGGTTGGTTCAAGATATTT. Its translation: CALWGVAGWFKIF.

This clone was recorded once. CDR3 bases: TGTGCCAACCTGGGATCTGGTTATTATAAGAAACTCTTT. Translation: CANLGSGYYKKLF. The rearrangement uses TRGV3 and TRGJ1 or TRGJ2. Germline CDR1 is VTNTFY and CDR2 is YDVSTARD (reference sequence). The CDR3 runs 13 residues. The V gene end was trimmed by 11 bases and the J gene end by 3 bases; junction bases not matched to a gene: 13.

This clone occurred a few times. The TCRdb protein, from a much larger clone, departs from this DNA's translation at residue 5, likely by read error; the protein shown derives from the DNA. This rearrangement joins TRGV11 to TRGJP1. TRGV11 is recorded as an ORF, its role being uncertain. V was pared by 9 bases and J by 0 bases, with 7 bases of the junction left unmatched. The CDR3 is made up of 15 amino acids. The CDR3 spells CACWVMHTTGWFKIF. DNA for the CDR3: TGTGCCTGCTGGGTTATGCATACCACTGGTTGGTTCAAGATATTT.

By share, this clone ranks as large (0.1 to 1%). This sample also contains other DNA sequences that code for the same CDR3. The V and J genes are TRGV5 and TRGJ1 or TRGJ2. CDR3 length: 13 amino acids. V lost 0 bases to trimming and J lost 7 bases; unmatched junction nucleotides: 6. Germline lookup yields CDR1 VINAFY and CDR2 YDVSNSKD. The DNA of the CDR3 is TGTGCCACCTGGGACAGGCCCTCCTATAAGAAACTCTTT. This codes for CATWDRPSYKKLF.

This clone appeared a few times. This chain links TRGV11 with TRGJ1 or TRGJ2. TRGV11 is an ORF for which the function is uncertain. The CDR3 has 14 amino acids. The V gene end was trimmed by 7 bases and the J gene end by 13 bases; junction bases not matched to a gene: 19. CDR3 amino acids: CACWIGQQTTRKLF. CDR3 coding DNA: TGTGCCTGCTGGATAGGCCAACAGACTACAAGAAAACTCTTT.

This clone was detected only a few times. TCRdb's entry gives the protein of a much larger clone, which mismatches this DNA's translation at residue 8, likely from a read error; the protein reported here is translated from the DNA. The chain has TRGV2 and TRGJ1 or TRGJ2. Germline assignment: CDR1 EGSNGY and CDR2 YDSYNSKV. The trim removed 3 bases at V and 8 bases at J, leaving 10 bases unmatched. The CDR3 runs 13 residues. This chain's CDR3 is CATWDYGGDKKLF. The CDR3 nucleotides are TGTGCCACCTGGGACTATGGGGGGGATAAGAAACTCTTT.

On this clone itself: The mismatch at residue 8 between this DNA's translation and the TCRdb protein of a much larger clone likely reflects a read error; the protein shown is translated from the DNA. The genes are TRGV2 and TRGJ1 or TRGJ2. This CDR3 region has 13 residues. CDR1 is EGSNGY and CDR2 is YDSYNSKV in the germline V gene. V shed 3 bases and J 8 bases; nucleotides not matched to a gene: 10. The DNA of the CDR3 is TGTGCCACCTGGGACTATGGAGGGGATAAGAAACTCTTT. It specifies CATWDYGGDKKLF.

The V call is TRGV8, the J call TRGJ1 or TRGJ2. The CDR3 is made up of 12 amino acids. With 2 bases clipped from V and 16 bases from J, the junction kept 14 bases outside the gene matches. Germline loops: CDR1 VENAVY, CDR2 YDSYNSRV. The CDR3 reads CATWDKRGINLF. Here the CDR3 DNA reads TGTGCCACCTGGGATAAAAGGGGGATAAACCTCTTT.

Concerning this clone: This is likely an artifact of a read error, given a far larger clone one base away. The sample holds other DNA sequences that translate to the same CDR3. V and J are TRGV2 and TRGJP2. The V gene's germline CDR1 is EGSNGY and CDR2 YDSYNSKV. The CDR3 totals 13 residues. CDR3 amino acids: CATWDGSDWIKTF. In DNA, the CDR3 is TGTGCCACCTGGGATGGTAGCGATTGGATCAAGACGTTT.

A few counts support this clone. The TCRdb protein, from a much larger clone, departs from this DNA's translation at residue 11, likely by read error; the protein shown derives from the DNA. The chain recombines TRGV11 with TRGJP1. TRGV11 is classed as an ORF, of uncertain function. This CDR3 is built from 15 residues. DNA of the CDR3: TGTGCCTGCTGGATTATGCATACCACTGGTCGGTTCAAGATATTT. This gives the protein CACWIMHTTGRFKIF.

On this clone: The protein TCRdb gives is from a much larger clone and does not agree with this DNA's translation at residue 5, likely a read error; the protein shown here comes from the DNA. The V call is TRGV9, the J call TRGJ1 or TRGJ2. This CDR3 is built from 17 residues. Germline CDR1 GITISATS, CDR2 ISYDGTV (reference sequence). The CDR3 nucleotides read TGTGCCTTGTGGGGGGTGCTGGATTGTATAGATTATTATAAGAAACTCTTT. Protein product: CALWGVLDCIDYYKKLF.

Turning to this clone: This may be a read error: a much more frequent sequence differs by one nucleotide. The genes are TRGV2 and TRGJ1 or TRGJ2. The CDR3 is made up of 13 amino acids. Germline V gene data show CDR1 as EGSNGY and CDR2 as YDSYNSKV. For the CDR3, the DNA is TGTGCCACCTGGGACGGGCTGAATTATAAGAAACTTTTT. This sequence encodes CATWDGLNYKKLF.

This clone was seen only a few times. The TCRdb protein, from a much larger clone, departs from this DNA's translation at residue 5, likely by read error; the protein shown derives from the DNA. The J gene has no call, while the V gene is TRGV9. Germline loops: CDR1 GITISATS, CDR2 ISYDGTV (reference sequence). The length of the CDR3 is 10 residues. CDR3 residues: CALWGPRAFF. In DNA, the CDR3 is TGTGCCTTGTGGGGGCCTCGGGCCTTTTTT.